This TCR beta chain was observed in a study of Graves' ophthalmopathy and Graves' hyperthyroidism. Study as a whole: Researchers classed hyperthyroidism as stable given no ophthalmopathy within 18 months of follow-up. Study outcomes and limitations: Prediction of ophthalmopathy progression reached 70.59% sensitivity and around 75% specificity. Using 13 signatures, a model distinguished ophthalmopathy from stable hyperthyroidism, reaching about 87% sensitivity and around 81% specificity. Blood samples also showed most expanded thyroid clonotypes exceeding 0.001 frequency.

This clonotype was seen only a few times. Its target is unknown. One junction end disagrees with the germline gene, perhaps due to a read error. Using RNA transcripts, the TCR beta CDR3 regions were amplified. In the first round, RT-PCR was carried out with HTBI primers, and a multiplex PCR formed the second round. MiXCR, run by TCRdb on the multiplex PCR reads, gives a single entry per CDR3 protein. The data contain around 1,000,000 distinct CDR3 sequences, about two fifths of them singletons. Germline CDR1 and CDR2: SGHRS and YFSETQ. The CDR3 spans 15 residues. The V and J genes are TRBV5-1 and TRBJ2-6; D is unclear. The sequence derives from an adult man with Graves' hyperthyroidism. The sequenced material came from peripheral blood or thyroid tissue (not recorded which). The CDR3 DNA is TGTGCCAGCAGCTTGTCACTCCGTGGGGACAACGTCCTGACTTTC. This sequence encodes CASSLSLRGDNVLTF.